The 16 T cell receptor beta chains below come from one sample, sequenced in a study of response to subunit inactivated influenza vaccine. TCRdb used MiXCR to reprocess the RT-PCR reads, holding one entry per CDR3 protein. The repertoire includes fewer than 550,000 distinct CDR3 sequences, approximately 24% of them detected once, and about 1.9% sits in the top ten. The starting material was CD4+ T cells sorted from PBMCs, obtained less than 6 days after vaccination. These receptor sequences come from a man aged 45-65 years who received an inactivated influenza vaccine.

This clonotype was counted between two and nine times. The chain couples TRBV6-5 to TRBJ2-3, with a tentative D call TRBD2 (6 bases). The V gene's germline CDR1 is MNHEY and CDR2 SVGAGI. Trimming took 2 bases from V and 4 from J, leaving 19 bases between them. The CDR3 consists of 17 residues. The CDR3 DNA is TGTGCCAGCAGTTACGGGACTTTGGATTCCGGGCCAGATACGCAGTATTTT. Translating gives CASSYGTLDSGPDTQYF.

The sample holds a few counts of this clonotype. This chain uses TRBV25-1 with TRBJ1-6, with 8 nucleotides matching TRBD1. J gave up 6 bases and V 4 bases, and 5 bases lay outside the gene matches. Germline V gene data show CDR1 as MGHDK and CDR2 as SYGVNS. CDR3 length equals 15 residues. CDR3 in amino acids: CASSVDRVVNSPLHF. CDR3 sequence (DNA): TGTGCCAGCAGTGTGGACAGGGTAGTTAATTCACCCCTCCACTTT.

This chain joins TRBV28 and TRBJ2-7; D unclear. The V gene's germline CDR1 is MDHEN and CDR2 SYDVKM. This CDR3 has 12 amino acids. Between the trimmed V and J ends, which lost 0 bases and 3 bases, there was a span of 3 bases. The CDR3 reads CASSLWDYEQYF. DNA of the CDR3: TGTGCCAGCAGTTTATGGGACTACGAGCAGTACTTC.

This clonotype occurred a few times. V and J are TRBV6-5 and TRBJ2-5; D is tentatively TRBD1 or TRBD2 (5 bases each). Germline V gene data show CDR1 as MNHEY and CDR2 as SVGAGI. V was clipped by 2 bases and J by 5 bases, with 9 bases between them. This CDR3 region has 13 residues. The CDR3 DNA reads TGTGCCAGCAGTTACCGAGGGGTGGAGACCCAGTACTTC. Encoded protein: CASSYRGVETQYF.

This clonotype showed up just a few times. This rearrangement joins TRBV24-1 to TRBJ1-2; D unresolved. CDR1 KGHDR and CDR2 SFDVKD come from the germline V gene. The V gene lost 2 bases and the J gene lost 5 bases, with 5 bases spanning the gap. The CDR3 length is 12 residues. The CDR3 here is CATSDSGYGYTF. The CDR3 coding sequence is TGTGCCACCAGTGATTCCGGATATGGCTACACCTTC.

The chain combines TRBV6-6 with TRBJ1-5; a possible D gene is TRBD1 (5 bases). CDR1 and CDR2 (germline): MNHNY, SVGAGI (reference sequence). There are 15 residues in the CDR3. V lost 0 bases to trimming and J lost 4 bases, with 10 bases between them. The chain's CDR3 is CASSYSQGWNQPQHF. As DNA, the CDR3 is TGTGCCAGCAGTTACTCGCAGGGCTGGAATCAGCCCCAGCATTTT.

This clonotype has just a few counts. V and J are TRBV2 and TRBJ2-3; D may be TRBD1 (5 bases). V was trimmed by 6 bases and J by 0 bases, leaving 10 bases between them. This CDR3 has 14 amino acids. CDR1 is SNHLY, CDR2 FYNNEI, per germline. Here the CDR3 reads CASREDTSTDTQYF. For the CDR3, the DNA is TGTGCCAGCAGAGAGGACACCAGCACAGATACGCAGTATTTT. Complete variable domain (other parts from reference TRBV2 and TRBJ2-3): EPEVTQTPSHQVTQMGQEVILRCVPISNHLYFYWYRQILGQKVEFLVSFYNNEISEKSEIFDDQFSVERPDGSNFTLKIRSTKLEDSAMYFCASREDTSTDTQYFGPGTRLTVL.

This clonotype showed up just a few times. This sequence joins TRBV4-3 and TRBJ2-4; tentative D call: TRBD1 (5 bases). The CDR3 length is 15 residues. Trimming cost V 0 bases and J 3 bases, with 9 bases left between them. The germline CDR1 and CDR2 sequences are LGHNA and YSLEER. The CDR3 region is CASSQDLRGKNIQYF. CDR3 bases: TGCGCCAGCAGCCAAGACTTAAGGGGCAAAAACATTCAGTACTTC.

This clonotype appeared a few times. The V gene is TRBV15, the J gene TRBJ2-1; D perhaps matches TRBD2 (6 bases). The ends were cut back, 3 bases at V and 5 bases at J, with 14 bases in the middle. Germline V CDR1 and CDR2: LNHNV, YYDKDF (reference sequence). This CDR3 has 15 amino acids. Here the CDR3 DNA reads TGTGCCACCAGCAGGCATGCCCTAGCGAACAATGAGCAGTTCTTC. Its protein product is CATSRHALANNEQFF.

This clonotype has just a few counts. J is TRBJ2-1 and V is TRBV5-5; TRBD1 matches 9 bases. The CDR3 has 14 amino acids. V gave up 2 bases and J gave up 6 bases; unmatched junction bases: 3. Germline CDR1 is SGHKS and CDR2 is YYEKEE (reference sequence). CDR3 sequence: CASSFPGQGNEQFF. CDR3 nucleotide sequence: TGTGCCAGCAGCTTTCCGGGACAGGGCAATGAGCAGTTCTTC.

This clonotype has more than one count but fewer than ten. CDR3 loop: CASSSYTGEQFF. The DNA of the CDR3 is TGTGCCAGCAGTTCTTACACGGGTGAGCAGTTCTTC. The V and J genes are TRBV12-3 or TRBV12-4 and TRBJ2-1; D is unresolved. Trimming cost V 4 bases and J 9 bases, with 10 bases left between them. The CDR3 length is 12 residues.

This clonotype was counted ten times or more. J is TRBJ2-2 and V is TRBV5-1; D is perhaps TRBD2 (5 bases). V was shortened by 1 base and J by 6 bases, with 19 bases between the two germline ends. Germline V lookup: CDR1 SGHRS, CDR2 YFSETQ. The CDR3 is 17 residues long. CDR3: CASSLTGSPGISGELFF. CDR3 in DNA: TGCGCCAGCAGCTTGACCGGGTCCCCGGGGATTTCCGGGGAGCTGTTTTTT. The complete variable domain, with remaining parts taken from reference TRBV5-1 and TRBJ2-2, reads KAGVTQTPRYLIKTRGQQVTLSCSPISGHRSVSWYQQTPGQGLQFLFEYFSETQRNKGNFPGRFSGRQFSNSRSEMNVSTLELGDSALYLCASSLTGSPGISGELFFGEGSRLTVL.

The rearrangement uses TRBV2 and TRBJ2-1, with TRBD1 matching 7 bases. The CDR3 consists of 12 residues. Per germline, CDR1 SNHLY and CDR2 FYNNEI. J lost 12 bases, V lost 3 bases, and 5 bases had no gene match. CDR3 DNA: TGTGCCAGCAGTGACCCGACAGGGTGGCAGTTCTTC. Translated: CASSDPTGWQFF.

The rearrangement joins TRBV15 to TRBJ2-3; D is perhaps TRBD2 (6 bases). Trimming stripped 6 bases from V and 4 bases from J, with 20 bases between. The CDR3 extends over 16 amino acids. Germline-derived CDR1 and CDR2 are LNHNV and YYDKDF (reference sequence). The CDR3 DNA sequence: TGTGCCACCAGGACTGGTGGAGGGAGAATCCCAGATACGCAGTATTTT. This gives the protein CATRTGGGRIPDTQYF. Full variable domain (rest looked up from reference TRBV15 and TRBJ2-3): DAMVIQNPRYQVTQFGKPVTLSCSQTLNHNVMYWYQQKSSQAPKLLFHYYDKDFNNEADTPDNFQSRRPNTSFCFLDIRSPGLGDTAMYLCATRTGGGRIPDTQYFGPGTRLTVL.

The chain recombines TRBV6-1 with TRBJ2-5, with unresolved D. The CDR3 has 11 amino acids. V was shortened by 2 bases and J by 7 bases, with 5 bases between the two germline ends. The germline gives CDR1 MNHNS, CDR2 SASEGT. The CDR3 DNA reads as TGTGCCAGCAGTGAAAAGGGGACCCAGTACTTC. It codes for CASSEKGTQYF.

The chain recombines TRBV20-1 with TRBJ2-5; tentative D call: TRBD2 (6 bases). The CDR3 spans 14 residues. In germline, CDR1 is DFQATT, CDR2 SNEGSKA (reference sequence). Trimming cost V 6 bases and J 0 bases, with 14 bases left between them. CDR3 sequence (DNA): TGCAGTGCCGCACGAGGCGGGAACCAAGAGACCCAGTACTTC. It specifies CSAARGGNQETQYF.